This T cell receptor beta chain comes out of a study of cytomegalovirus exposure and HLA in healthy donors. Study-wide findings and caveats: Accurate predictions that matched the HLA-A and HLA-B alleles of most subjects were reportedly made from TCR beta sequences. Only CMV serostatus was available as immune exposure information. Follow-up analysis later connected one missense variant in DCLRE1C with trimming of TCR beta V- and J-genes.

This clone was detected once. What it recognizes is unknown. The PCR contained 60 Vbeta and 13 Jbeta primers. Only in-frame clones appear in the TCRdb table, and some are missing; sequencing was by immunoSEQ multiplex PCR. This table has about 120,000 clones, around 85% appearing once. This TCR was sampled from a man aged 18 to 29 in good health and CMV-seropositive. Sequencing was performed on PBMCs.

CDR3 DNA sequence: TGTGCCAGCAGTTTGGACCGGACTTATGGCTACACCTTC. Protein sequence: CASSLDRTYGYTF. The rearrangement joins TRBV6-6 to TRBJ1-2; D gene unclear. The CDR3 contains 13 residues. CDR1 MNHNY and CDR2 SVGAGI come from the germline V gene (reference sequence). Trimming removed 4 bases at V and 5 bases at J, with 11 bases between.